This entry describes one T cell receptor (beta chain). Antigen specificity is unknown. These data belong to a study of beta chain features in type 1 diabetes. Study information: The number of sorted cells examined across all samples was some 98,000,000. Study-wide results and caveats: Patients showed naive, central memory and Treg TCRB repertoires that appeared more similar than those of healthy donors. Type 1 diabetes patients had TCRB CDR3s that were shorter (moderately but significantly so) in all four CD4+ subsets. Unsettled here was the matter of whether HLA type influences TCRB rearrangement.

Populations isolated by sorting all had purity greater than 95%. The authors reverse transcribed all of the isolated RNA, so sequencing captured expressed TCRB transcripts. TCRdb's table, derived via immunoSEQ multiplex PCR, lists solely in-frame clones and lacks some. The table includes 150,000 to 200,000 clones, around 63% detected once. The origin of this receptor is a man aged 25-40 years with type 1 diabetes. Input material: naive CD4+ T cells from blood.

The CDR3 DNA reads TGTGCCAGCAGCTCCGGACTAGCGGGGGGGCGGCGAGAGACCCAGTACTTC. It specifies CASSSGLAGGRRETQYF. The chain links TRBV7-2 to TRBJ2-5, with 15 bases lining up with TRBD2. The trim removed 4 bases at V and 4 bases at J, leaving 7 bases unmatched. CDR3 length: 17 residues. The V gene's germline CDR1 is SGHTA and CDR2 FQGNSA. The variable domain in full, completed from reference TRBV7-2 and TRBJ2-5, reads GAGVSQSPSNKVTEKGKDVELRCDPISGHTALYWYRQSLGQGLEFLIYFQGNSAPDKSGLPSDRFSAERTGGSVSTLTIQRTQQEDSAVYLCASSSGLAGGRRETQYFGPGTRLLVL.